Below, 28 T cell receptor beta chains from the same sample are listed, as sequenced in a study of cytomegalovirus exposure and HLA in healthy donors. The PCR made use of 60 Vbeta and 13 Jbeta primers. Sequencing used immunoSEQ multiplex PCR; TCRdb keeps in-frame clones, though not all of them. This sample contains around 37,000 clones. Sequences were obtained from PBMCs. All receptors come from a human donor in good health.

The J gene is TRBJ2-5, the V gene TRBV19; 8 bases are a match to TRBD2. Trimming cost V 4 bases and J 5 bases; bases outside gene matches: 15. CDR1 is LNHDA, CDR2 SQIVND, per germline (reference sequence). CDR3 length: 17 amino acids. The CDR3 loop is CASSTSKRGGLGETQYF. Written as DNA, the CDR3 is TGTGCCAGTAGTACCTCAAAACGGGGGGGCCTGGGGGAGACCCAGTACTTC.

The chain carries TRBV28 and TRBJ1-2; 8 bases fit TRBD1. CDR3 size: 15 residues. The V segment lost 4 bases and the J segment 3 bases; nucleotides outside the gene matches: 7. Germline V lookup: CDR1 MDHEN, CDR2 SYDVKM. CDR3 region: CASSYSGGRDYGYTF. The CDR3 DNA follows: TGTGCCAGCAGTTATTCAGGGGGCAGGGACTATGGCTACACCTTC.

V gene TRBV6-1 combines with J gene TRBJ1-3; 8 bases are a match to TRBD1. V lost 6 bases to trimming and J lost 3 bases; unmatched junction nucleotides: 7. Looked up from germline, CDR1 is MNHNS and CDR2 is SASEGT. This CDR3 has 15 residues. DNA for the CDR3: TGTGCCAGCAGGGACAGGGTCATTAGTGGAAACACCATATATTTT. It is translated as CASRDRVISGNTIYF.

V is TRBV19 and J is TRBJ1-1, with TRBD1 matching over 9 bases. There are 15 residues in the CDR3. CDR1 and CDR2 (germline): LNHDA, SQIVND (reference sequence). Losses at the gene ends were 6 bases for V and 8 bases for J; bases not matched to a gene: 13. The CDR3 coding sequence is TGTGCCAGTAGGGGAGGACAGGGGCGAGACGACGAAGCTTTCTTT. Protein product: CASRGGQGRDDEAFF.

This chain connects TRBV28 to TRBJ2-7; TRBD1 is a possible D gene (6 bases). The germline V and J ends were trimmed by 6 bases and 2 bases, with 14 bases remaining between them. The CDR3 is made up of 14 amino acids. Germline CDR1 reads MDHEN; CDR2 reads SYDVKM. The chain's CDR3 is CASRSPGHAYEQYF. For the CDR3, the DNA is TGTGCCAGCAGGTCTCCGGGACACGCCTACGAGCAGTACTTC. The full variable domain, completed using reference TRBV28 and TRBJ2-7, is DVKVTQSSRYLVKRTGEKVFLECVQDMDHENMFWYRQDPGLGLRLIYFSYDVKMKEKGDIPEGYSVSREKKERFSLILESASTNQTSMYLCASRSPGHAYEQYFGPGTRLTVT.

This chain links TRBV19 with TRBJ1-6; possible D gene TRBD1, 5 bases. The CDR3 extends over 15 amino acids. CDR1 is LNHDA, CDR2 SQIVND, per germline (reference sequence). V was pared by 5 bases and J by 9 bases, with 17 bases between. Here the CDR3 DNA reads TGTGCCAGTAGTCCCAGAATGGGGCAGGGTTCACCCCTCCACTTT. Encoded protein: CASSPRMGQGSPLHF.

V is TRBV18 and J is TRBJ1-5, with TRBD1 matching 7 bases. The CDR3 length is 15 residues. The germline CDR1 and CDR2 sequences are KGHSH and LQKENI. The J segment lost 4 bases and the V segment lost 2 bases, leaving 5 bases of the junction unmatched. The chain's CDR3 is CASSPRGQPNQPQHF. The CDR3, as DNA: TGTGCCAGCTCACCAAGGGGACAGCCTAATCAGCCCCAGCATTTT.

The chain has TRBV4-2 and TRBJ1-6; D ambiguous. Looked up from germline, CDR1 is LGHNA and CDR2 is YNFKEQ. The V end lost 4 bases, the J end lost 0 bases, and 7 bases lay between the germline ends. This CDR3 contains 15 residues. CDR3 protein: CASSPMSSYNSPLHF. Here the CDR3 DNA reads TGTGCCAGCAGCCCTATGAGCTCCTATAATTCACCCCTCCACTTT.

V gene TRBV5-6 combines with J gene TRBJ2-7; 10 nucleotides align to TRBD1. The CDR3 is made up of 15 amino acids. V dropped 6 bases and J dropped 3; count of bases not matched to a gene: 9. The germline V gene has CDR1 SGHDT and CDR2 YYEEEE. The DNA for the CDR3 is TGTGCCAGCATCAAGGGACAGGGGTTTTACTACGAGCAGTACTTC. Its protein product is CASIKGQGFYYEQYF. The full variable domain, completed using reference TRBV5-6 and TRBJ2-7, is DAGVTQSPTHLIKTRGQQVTLRCSPKSGHDTVSWYQQALGQGPQFIFQYYEEEERQRGNFPDRFSGHQFPNYSSELNVNALLLGDSALYLCASIKGQGFYYEQYFGPGTRLTVT.

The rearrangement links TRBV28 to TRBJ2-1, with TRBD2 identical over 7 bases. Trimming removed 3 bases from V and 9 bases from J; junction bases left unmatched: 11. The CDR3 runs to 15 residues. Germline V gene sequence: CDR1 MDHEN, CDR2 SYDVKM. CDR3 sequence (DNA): TGTGCCAGCAGTTTCCCCGGGACTATGGGGGGTGAGCAGTTCTTC. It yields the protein CASSFPGTMGGEQFF.

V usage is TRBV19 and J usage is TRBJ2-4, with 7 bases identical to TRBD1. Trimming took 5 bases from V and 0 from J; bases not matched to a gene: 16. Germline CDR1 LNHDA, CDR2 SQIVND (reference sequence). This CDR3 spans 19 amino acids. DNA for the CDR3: TGTGCCAGTAGTGCCCAACCCCGGGACAGTAAGCTAGCCAAAAACATTCAGTACTTC. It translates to CASSAQPRDSKLAKNIQYF.

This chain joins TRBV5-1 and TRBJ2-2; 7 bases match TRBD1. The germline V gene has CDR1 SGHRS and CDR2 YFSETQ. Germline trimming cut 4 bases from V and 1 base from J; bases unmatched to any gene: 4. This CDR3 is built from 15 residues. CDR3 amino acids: CASSVGQLNTGELFF. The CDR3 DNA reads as TGCGCCAGCAGCGTGGGACAGCTGAACACCGGGGAGCTGTTTTTT.

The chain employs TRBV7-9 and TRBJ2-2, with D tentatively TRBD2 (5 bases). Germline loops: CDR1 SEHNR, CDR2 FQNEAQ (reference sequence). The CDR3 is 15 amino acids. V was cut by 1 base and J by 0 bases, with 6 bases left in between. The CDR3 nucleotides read TGTGCCAGCAGCTTAGGGACTTCGAACACCGGGGAGCTGTTTTTT. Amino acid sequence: CASSLGTSNTGELFF.

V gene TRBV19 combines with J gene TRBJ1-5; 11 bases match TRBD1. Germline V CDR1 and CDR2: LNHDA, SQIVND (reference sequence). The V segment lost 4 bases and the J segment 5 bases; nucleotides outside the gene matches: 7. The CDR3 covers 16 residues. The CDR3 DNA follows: TGTGCCAGTAGTAGACAGGACAGGGGGCTTTATCAGCCCCAGCATTTT. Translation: CASSRQDRGLYQPQHF.

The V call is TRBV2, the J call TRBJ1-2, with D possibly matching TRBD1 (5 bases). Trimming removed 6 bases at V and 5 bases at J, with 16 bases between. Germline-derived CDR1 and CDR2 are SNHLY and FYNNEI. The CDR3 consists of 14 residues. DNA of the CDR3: TGTGCCAGCAGGGGGCGGAGGGGCGCATATGGCTACACCTTC. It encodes CASRGRRGAYGYTF.

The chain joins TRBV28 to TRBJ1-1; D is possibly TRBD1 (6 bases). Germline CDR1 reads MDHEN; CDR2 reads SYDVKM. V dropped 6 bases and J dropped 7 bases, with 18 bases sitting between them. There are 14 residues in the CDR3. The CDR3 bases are TGTGCCAGCAGCCGCCGGGGGGACACTCTTGAAGCTTTCTTT. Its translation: CASSRRGDTLEAFF.

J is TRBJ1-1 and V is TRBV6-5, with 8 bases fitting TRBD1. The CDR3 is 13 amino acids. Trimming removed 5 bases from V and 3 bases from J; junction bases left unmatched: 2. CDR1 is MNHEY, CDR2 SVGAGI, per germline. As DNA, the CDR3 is TGTGCCAGCAGTGTGGACAGGGACACTGAAGCTTTCTTT. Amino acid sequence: CASSVDRDTEAFF.

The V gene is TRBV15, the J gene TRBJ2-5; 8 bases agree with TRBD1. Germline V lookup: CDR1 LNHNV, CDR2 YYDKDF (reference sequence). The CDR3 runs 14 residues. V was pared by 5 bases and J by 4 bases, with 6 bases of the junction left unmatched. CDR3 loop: CATSLGQGGETQYF. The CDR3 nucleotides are TGTGCCACCAGCTTAGGACAGGGAGGAGAGACCCAGTACTTC.

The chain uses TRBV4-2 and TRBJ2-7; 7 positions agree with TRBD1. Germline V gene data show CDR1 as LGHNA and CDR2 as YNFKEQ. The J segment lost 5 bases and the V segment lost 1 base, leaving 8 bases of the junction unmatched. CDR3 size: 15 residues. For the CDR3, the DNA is TGTGCCAGCAGCCAAGGGCAGGGGGAAGTAAACGAGCAGTACTTC. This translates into CASSQGQGEVNEQYF.

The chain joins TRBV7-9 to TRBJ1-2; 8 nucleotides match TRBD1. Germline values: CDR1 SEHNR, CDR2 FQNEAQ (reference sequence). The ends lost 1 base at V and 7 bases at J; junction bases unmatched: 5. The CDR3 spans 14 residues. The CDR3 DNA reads TGTGCCAGCAGCTTAGATTCAGGGGGCGGTGGCTACACCTTC. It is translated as CASSLDSGGGGYTF. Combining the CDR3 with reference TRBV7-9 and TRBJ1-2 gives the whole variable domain DTGVSQNPRHKITKRGQNVTFRCDPISEHNRLYWYRQTLGQGPEFLTYFQNEAQLEKSRLLSDRFSAERPKGSFSTLEIQRTEQGDSAMYLCASSLDSGGGGYTFGSGTRLTVV.

CDR3: CASSDDIYTGELFF. The CDR3 nucleotides read TGTGCCAGCAGTGATGACATTTACACCGGGGAGCTGTTTTTT. The rearrangement uses TRBV2 and TRBJ2-2; D call uncertain. Trimming removed 3 bases at V and 3 bases at J, with 8 bases between. CDR1 and CDR2 from the germline V gene are SNHLY and FYNNEI. CDR3 length equals 14 residues.

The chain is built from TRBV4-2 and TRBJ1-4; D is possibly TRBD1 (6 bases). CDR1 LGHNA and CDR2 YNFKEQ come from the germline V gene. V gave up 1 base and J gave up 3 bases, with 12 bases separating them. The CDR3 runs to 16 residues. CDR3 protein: CASSQAQDSANEKLFF. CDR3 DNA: TGTGCCAGCAGCCAAGCACAGGACAGTGCTAATGAAAAACTGTTTTTT.

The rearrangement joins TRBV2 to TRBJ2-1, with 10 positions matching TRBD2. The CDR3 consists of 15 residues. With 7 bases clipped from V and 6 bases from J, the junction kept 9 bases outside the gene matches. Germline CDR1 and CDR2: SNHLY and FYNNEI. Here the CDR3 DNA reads TGTGCCAGCACCTCGGGGAGCGGGGGGGGCAATGAGCAGTTCTTC. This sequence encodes CASTSGSGGGNEQFF.

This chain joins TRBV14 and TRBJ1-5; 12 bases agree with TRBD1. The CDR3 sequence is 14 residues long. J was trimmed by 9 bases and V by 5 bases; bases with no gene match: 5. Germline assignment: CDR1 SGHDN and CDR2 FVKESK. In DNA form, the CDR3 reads TGTGCCAGCAGCAACGGGACAGGGGGCGCGCCCCAGCATTTT. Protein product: CASSNGTGGAPQHF.

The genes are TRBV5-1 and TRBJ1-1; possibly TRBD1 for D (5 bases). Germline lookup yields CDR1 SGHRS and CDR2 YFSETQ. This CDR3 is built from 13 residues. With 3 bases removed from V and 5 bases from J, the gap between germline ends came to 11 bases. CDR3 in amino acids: CASSWSGGTEAFF. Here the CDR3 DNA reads TGCGCCAGCAGCTGGTCGGGGGGGACTGAAGCTTTCTTT.

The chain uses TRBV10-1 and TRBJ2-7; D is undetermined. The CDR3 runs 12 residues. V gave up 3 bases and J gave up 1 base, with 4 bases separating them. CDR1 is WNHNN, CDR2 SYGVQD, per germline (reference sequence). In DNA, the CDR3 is TGCGCCAGCAGTGACGGGTCCTACGAGCAGTACTTC. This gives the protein CASSDGSYEQYF.

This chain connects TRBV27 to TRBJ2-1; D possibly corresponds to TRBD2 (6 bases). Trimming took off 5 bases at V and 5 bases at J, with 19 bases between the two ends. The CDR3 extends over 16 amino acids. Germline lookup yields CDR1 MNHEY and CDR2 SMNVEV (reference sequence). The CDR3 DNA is TGTGCCAGCAGTAACCTGGGACTGAAATCCAACAATGAGCAGTTCTTC. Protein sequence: CASSNLGLKSNNEQFF.

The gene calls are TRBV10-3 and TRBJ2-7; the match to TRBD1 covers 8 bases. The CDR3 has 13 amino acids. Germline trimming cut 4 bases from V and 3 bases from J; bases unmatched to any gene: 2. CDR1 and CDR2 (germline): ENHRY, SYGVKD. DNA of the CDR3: TGTGCCATCAGTGGCGGACAGGGCTACGAGCAGTACTTC. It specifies CAISGGQGYEQYF.